This entry lists 22 T cell receptor beta chains sequenced from one sample in a study of T-cell reconstitution after alpha-beta-depleted transplantation in children. Researchers prepared the TCRbeta library using unique molecular identifiers, the study reports. One entry per CDR3 protein, called by TCRdb with MiXCR from the PCR reads. Of approximately 290,000 distinct CDR3 sequences in the sample, about 9.9% are singletons; the top ten hold about 25%. Sample: peripheral blood, taken 180 days after TCRalphabeta/CD19-depleted stem cell transplant. The source of these receptors is a male patient aged 2 to 10 who had a stem cell transplant for chronic granulomatous disease, so the T cells may come from the graft donor.

Ten or more counts support this clonotype. The chain couples TRBV18 to TRBJ2-7; D not resolved. The ends were cut back, 0 bases at V and 0 bases at J, with 9 bases in the middle. The germline V gene has CDR1 KGHSH and CDR2 LQKENI. This CDR3 has 15 residues. In DNA form, the CDR3 reads TGTGCCAGCTCACCACCCTGGACGGACTCCTACGAGCAGTACTTC. It encodes CASSPPWTDSYEQYF.

This clonotype was recorded at least ten times. V is TRBV7-8 and J is TRBJ2-5; no clear D gene. CDR1 and CDR2 (germline): SGHVS, FQNEAQ. V lost 5 bases and J 8 bases, leaving 12 bases between the germline ends. This CDR3 contains 12 residues. The CDR3 nucleotides are TGTGCCAGCAGCACGCGACCGTCAACCCAGTACTTC. Translation gives CASSTRPSTQYF. The full variable domain, in which reference TRBV7-8 and TRBJ2-5 provide the parts outside the CDR3, is GAGVSQSPRYKVAKRGQDVALRCDPISGHVSLFWYQQALGQGPEFLTYFQNEAQLDKSGLPSDRFFAERPEGSVSTLKIQRTQQEDSAVYLCASSTRPSTQYFGPGTRLLVL.

In this sample, this clonotype turned up many times. This chain links TRBV9 with TRBJ2-7; 7 bases are a match to TRBD2. The CDR3 runs to 15 residues. Germline lookup yields CDR1 SGDLS and CDR2 YYNGEE. With 2 bases clipped from V and 0 bases from J, the junction kept 5 bases outside the gene matches. Written as DNA, the CDR3 is TGTGCCAGCAGCGTCTCGGCGGGAGCCTCCTACGAGCAGTACTTC. Amino acids: CASSVSAGASYEQYF.

This clonotype was seen ten or more times. CDR3 residues: CASSLSEGSSYNEQFF. CDR3 DNA sequence: TGCGCCAGCAGCTTGTCGGAGGGAAGCTCCTACAATGAGCAGTTCTTC. The chain carries TRBV5-1 and TRBJ2-1, with D possibly TRBD2 on 6 matching bases. V was trimmed by 1 base and J by 0 bases, leaving 11 bases between them. CDR3 length equals 16 residues. Germline CDR1 and CDR2: SGHRS and YFSETQ.

This clonotype was observed at least ten times. This rearrangement joins TRBV27 to TRBJ2-5; TRBD2 matches at 15 bases. This CDR3 contains 16 residues. J was trimmed by 5 bases and V by 6 bases; bases with no gene match: 7. From germline, CDR1 is MNHEY and CDR2 SMNVEV (reference sequence). DNA of the CDR3: TGTGCCAGCAGGGGGACTAGCGGGAGGTGGCAGGAGACCCAGTACTTC. Its translation is CASRGTSGRWQETQYF.

This clonotype was recorded at least ten times. The chain combines TRBV28 with TRBJ2-2; TRBD2 matches at 9 bases. CDR1 and CDR2 (germline): MDHEN, SYDVKM. The V gene end was trimmed by 6 bases and the J gene end by 3 bases; junction bases not matched to a gene: 11. This CDR3 contains 17 residues. The CDR3: CASRERAGGVDTGELFF. The CDR3 region has the DNA TGTGCCAGCAGGGAACGAGCGGGGGGAGTGGACACCGGGGAGCTGTTTTTT.

This clonotype was recorded many times. CDR3 residues: CASSHPSRLVDEQYF. CDR3 DNA: TGTGCCAGCAGTCATCCTAGTAGGTTGGTGGACGAGCAGTACTTC. The chain recombines TRBV6-2 or TRBV6-3 with TRBJ2-7, with D hard to call. Germline V gives CDR1 MNHEY, CDR2 SVGEGT. This CDR3 comprises 15 residues. V dropped 5 bases and J dropped 5 bases, with 19 bases sitting between them.

Regarding this clonotype: This may arise from a read error, as a much more abundant clone is one base away. The chain recombines TRBV2 with TRBJ2-1, with unresolved D. CDR3 length: 13 amino acids. The germline V and J ends were trimmed by 4 bases and 7 bases, with 11 bases remaining between them. The germline gives CDR1 SNHLY, CDR2 FYNNEI. CDR3 sequence reads: CASSGEYSNEQFF. In DNA form, the CDR3 reads TGTGCCAGCAGTGGTGAATATAGTAATGAGCAGTTCTTC.

This clonotype was seen at least ten times. The chain combines TRBV29-1 with TRBJ2-2; D may be TRBD1 (5 bases). V was pared by 7 bases and J by 0 bases, with 15 bases between. CDR3 length: 15 amino acids. Germline lookup yields CDR1 SQVTM and CDR2 ANQGSEA. The CDR3 DNA follows: TGCAGCGCCCGAGACAGCAAGTCGAACACCGGGGAGCTGTTTTTT. This encodes CSARDSKSNTGELFF.

About this clonotype: A much larger clone sits a single nucleotide away, making a read error possible. V gene TRBV12-3 or TRBV12-4 combines with J gene TRBJ2-3, with 8 bases matching TRBD2. The CDR3 runs 18 residues. CDR3 in amino acids: CAISWGRLAGGFNDTQYF. The CDR3 nucleotides are TGTGCCATCAGTTGGGGCCGCCTGGCGGGAGGATTCAACGATACGCAGTATTTT.

This clonotype came up many times. This chain uses TRBV4-1 with TRBJ1-1; D ambiguous. Trimming pared 6 bases from V and 7 bases from J, leaving 18 bases between. The CDR3 has 14 residues. Germline lookup yields CDR1 MGHRA and CDR2 YSYEKL. The CDR3 region is CASSVDLSRVEAFF. CDR3 DNA sequence: TGCGCCAGCAGTGTTGACCTTAGTAGGGTTGAAGCTTTCTTT.

This clonotype was counted many times. This sequence joins TRBV20-1 and TRBJ1-5; D remains unclear. Trimming removed 7 bases from V and 3 bases from J, with 16 bases in between. The germline gives CDR1 DFQATT, CDR2 SNEGSKA (reference sequence). CDR3 length equals 14 residues. CDR3 bases: TGCAGTGGCCTACAGTTCCCCTTCAATCAGCCCCAGCATTTT. This gives the protein CSGLQFPFNQPQHF.

This clonotype was counted between two and nine times. V usage is TRBV18 and J usage is TRBJ2-5; D may be TRBD1 (6 bases). CDR1 is KGHSH, CDR2 LQKENI, per germline. The V and J ends lost 2 bases and 5 bases respectively, with 12 bases between them. CDR3 size: 14 residues. In DNA form, the CDR3 reads TGTGCCAGCTCACCAGGGGGCGTTCGGGAGACCCAGTACTTC. As protein: CASSPGGVRETQYF.

Comments on this clonotype: A much larger clone sits a single nucleotide away, making a read error possible. V usage is TRBV7-3 and J usage is TRBJ2-7; D possibly corresponds to TRBD1 (6 bases). The V end was cut by 6 bases, the J end by 0 bases, with 15 bases between. The CDR3 extends over 15 amino acids. Per germline, CDR1 SGHTA and CDR2 FQGTGA. The CDR3 loop reads CASSTEGESSYEQYF. CDR3 coding DNA: TGTGCCAGCAGTACAGAGGGGGAGAGCTCCTACGAGCAGTACTTC.

This clonotype was recorded a few times. The chain links TRBV18 to TRBJ2-3; no clear D gene. Germline loops: CDR1 KGHSH, CDR2 LQKENI. The CDR3 has 20 residues. V was cut by 5 bases and J by 2 bases, with 29 bases left in between. The CDR3 coding sequence is TGTGCCAGCTCATCCTTATCCCCGATCCGGACGGCAACACACACAGATACGCAGTATTTT. Encoded protein: CASSSLSPIRTATHTDTQYF.

This clonotype occurred many times. V is TRBV10-3 and J is TRBJ2-3; possible D gene TRBD1, 6 bases. Trimming pared 4 bases from V and 4 bases from J, leaving 15 bases between. Germline V gives CDR1 ENHRY, CDR2 SYGVKD. The CDR3 is made up of 15 amino acids. The chain's CDR3 is CAISAEGGSADTQYF. The CDR3 DNA reads as TGTGCCATCAGTGCGGAAGGGGGTAGCGCAGATACGCAGTATTTT.

This clonotype was observed at least ten times. The V gene is TRBV27, the J gene TRBJ2-7; a weak D match, TRBD1 (6 bases). Looked up from germline, CDR1 is MNHEY and CDR2 is SMNVEV (reference sequence). The length of the CDR3 is 13 residues. V lost 4 bases to trimming and J lost 3 bases, with 10 bases between them. CDR3 sequence reads: CASSSTGYYEQYF. The CDR3 DNA sequence: TGTGCCAGCAGTTCGACAGGATACTACGAGCAGTACTTC.

The table lists this clonotype with many counts. The V gene is TRBV12-3 or TRBV12-4, the J gene TRBJ2-3; 7 bases match TRBD1. Trimming cost V 5 bases and J 6 bases; bases outside gene matches: 11. The CDR3 has 15 amino acids. The CDR3 DNA reads as TGTGCCAGCAGTACAACAGGGGCCCCGGGGGATACGCAGTATTTT. Protein sequence: CASSTTGAPGDTQYF.

There are a few counts of this clonotype. The chain recombines TRBV18 with TRBJ1-1; D is perhaps TRBD1 (6 bases). Trimming took 4 bases from V and 5 from J, leaving 20 bases between them. The germline gives CDR1 KGHSH, CDR2 LQKENI. This CDR3 comprises 16 residues. The CDR3 DNA reads TGTGCCAGCTCACGAACCCCCGGGGGCGGGAAAACTGAAGCTTTCTTT. It encodes CASSRTPGGGKTEAFF.

Sample share makes this clonotype large. This chain connects TRBV24-1 to TRBJ2-7, with D perhaps being TRBD1 or TRBD2 (5 bases each). Germline V gene data show CDR1 as KGHDR and CDR2 as SFDVKD. Between the trimmed V and J ends, which lost 10 bases and 4 bases, there was a span of 22 bases. There are 15 residues in the CDR3. The CDR3 loop reads CATPFTGTGVYEQYF. For the CDR3, the DNA is TGTGCCACACCCTTTACCGGGACCGGCGTTTACGAGCAGTACTTC.

The table lists this clonotype with many counts. The chain carries TRBV11-2 and TRBJ2-1, with 8 bases fitting TRBD2. V was pared by 2 bases and J by 4 bases, with 7 bases of the junction left unmatched. This CDR3 comprises 16 residues. CDR1 and CDR2 from the germline V gene are SGHAT and FQNNGV. The chain's CDR3 is CASSLFGTSLYNEQFF. The CDR3 bases are TGTGCCAGCAGCTTATTTGGGACTAGTCTTTACAATGAGCAGTTCTTC.

This clonotype was counted many times. V gene TRBV5-1 combines with J gene TRBJ2-7, with a tentative D call TRBD1 (6 bases). CDR1 is SGHRS and CDR2 is YFSETQ in the germline V gene. V lost 4 bases to trimming and J lost 7 bases, with 12 bases between them. This CDR3 has 12 amino acids. Here the CDR3 DNA reads TGCGCCAGCAGCGCTGACAGGCATGAGCAGTACTTC. Translating gives CASSADRHEQYF. Combining the CDR3 with reference TRBV5-1 and TRBJ2-7 gives the whole variable domain KAGVTQTPRYLIKTRGQQVTLSCSPISGHRSVSWYQQTPGQGLQFLFEYFSETQRNKGNFPGRFSGRQFSNSRSEMNVSTLELGDSALYLCASSADRHEQYFGPGTRLTVT.